Sequencing of this T cell receptor beta chain was carried out in a study of control samples from healthy donors and cancer patients. TCRdb's copy holds only in-frame clones and misses some; the assay was immunoSEQ multiplex PCR. The sample shows fewer than 120,000 clones, around 89% of them seen only once. Per the germline V gene, CDR1 is MNHEY and CDR2 is SVGEGT. V was pared by 2 bases and J by 4 bases, with 7 bases of the junction left unmatched. This CDR3 spans 17 amino acids. The source material was PBMCs. V and J are TRBV6-2 or TRBV6-3 and TRBJ2-5; 13 bases agree with TRBD2. This TCR came from a woman aged 55-70 years with lung cancer. CDR3 loop: CASSYQTSGGRSETQYF. In DNA form, the CDR3 reads TGTGCCAGCAGTTACCAGACTAGCGGGGGGCGATCAGAGACCCAGTACTTC.